This TCR beta chain was identified in a study of blood T cell repertoires in COVID-19. About the study: Specimens from acute and convalescent COVID-19 originated in the United States, Italy and Spain. Nucleic acid was either cDNA or gDNA, and it came from T cells, B-cell-depleted T cells, or PBMCs.

There are 16 residues in the CDR3. The junction had 6 bases not matched to a gene; V was cut back by 4 bases and J by 0 bases. Germline V gene lookup returns CDR1 MGHRA and CDR2 YSYEKL. In the study's own analysis: Estimation of nucleated cell counts relied on the amplification of reference gene primers. Method: immunoSEQ multiplex PCR; TCRdb's copy keeps in-frame clones and lacks some. V, J and clone size derive from that table, while D and trimming were established from the DNA sequence. The sample consists of 37,000 or so clones, under 90% of them appearing once. The chain links TRBV4-1 to TRBJ1-3; 7 nucleotides line up with TRBD1. Sequencing input: peripheral blood. This sequence originates from a man between 70 and 80 years old with acute or convalescent COVID-19. The CDR3 DNA follows: TGCGCCAGCAGCCTTGTACAGGGGATCTCTGGAAACACCATATATTTT. Amino acids: CASSLVQGISGNTIYF.